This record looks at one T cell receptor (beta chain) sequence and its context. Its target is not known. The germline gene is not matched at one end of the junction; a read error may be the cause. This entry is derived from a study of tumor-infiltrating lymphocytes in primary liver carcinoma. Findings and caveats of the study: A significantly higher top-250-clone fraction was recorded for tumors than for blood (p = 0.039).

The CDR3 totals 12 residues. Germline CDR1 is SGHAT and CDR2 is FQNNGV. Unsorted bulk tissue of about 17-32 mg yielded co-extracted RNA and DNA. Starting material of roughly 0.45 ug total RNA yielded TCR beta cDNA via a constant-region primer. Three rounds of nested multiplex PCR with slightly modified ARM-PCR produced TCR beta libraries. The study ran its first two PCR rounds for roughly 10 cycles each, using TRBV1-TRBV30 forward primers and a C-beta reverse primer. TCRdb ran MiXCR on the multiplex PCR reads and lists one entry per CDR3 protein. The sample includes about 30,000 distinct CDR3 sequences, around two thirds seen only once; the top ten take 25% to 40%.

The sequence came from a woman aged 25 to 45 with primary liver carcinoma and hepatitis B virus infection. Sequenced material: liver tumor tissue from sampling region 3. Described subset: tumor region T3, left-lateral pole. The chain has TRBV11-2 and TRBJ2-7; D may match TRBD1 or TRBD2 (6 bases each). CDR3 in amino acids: CASCSGGYERYF. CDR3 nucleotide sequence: TGTGCCAGCTGTTCCGGGGGCTATGAGCGGTACTTC. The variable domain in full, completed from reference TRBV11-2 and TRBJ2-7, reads EAGVAQSPRYKIIEKRQSVAFWCNPISGHATLYWYQQILGQGPKLLIQFQNNGVVDDSQLPKDRFSAERLKGVDSTLKIQPAKLEDSAVYLCASCSGGYERYFGPGTRLTVT.